These T cell receptor beta chains were read from a single sample in a study of T cells in Graves' hyperthyroidism and ophthalmopathy. TCRdb reprocessed the multiplex PCR reads via MiXCR and lists one record per CDR3 protein. The sample has more than 300,000 distinct CDR3 sequences, around 14% seen once. What was sequenced was blood. The source is a woman aged 18-29 years with Graves' hyperthyroidism. CDR3s include the opening cysteine and the closing phenylalanine or tryptophan. The D gene is left open where the match is weak. The size field is filled for only some rows; it gives once, few, many or a size class.

len	v_gene	abundance	d_gene	j_gene	CDR3nt	CDR3aa
14	TRBV28	many	-	TRBJ2-3	TGTGCCAGCAGTAGTCAGAGTATCACAGATACGCAGTATTTT	CASSSQSITDTQYF
16	TRBV27	few	TRBD1	TRBJ1-6	TGTGCCAGCAGCCCTCTGGACAGGAGTTATAATTCACCCCTCCACTTT	CASSPLDRSYNSPLHF
15	TRBV7-2	-	TRBD2	TRBJ2-7	TGTGCCAGCAGCACGCTAGCGGGAGGCCAGAGCGAGCAGTACTTC	CASSTLAGGQSEQYF
21	TRBV28	many	-	TRBJ2-1	TGTGCCAGCAGTTTCCACTCCGGGCAGGGGAAACTACCGAGCTCCTACAATGAGCAGTTCTTC	CASSFHSGQGKLPSSYNEQFF
15	TRBV6-1	many	TRBD1	TRBJ1-2	TGTGCCAGCAGAACTACTCGACAGGGTTTTTATGGCTACACCTTC	CASRTTRQGFYGYTF
16	TRBV4-1	-	TRBD2	TRBJ2-3	TGCGCCAGCAGCCAAGGGACTAGCGGGCGATTAGATACGCAGTATTTT	CASSQGTSGRLDTQYF
15	TRBV9	few	-	TRBJ1-6	TGTGCCAGCAGCCCCGGGGGTTCCTATAATTCACCCCTCCACTTT	CASSPGGSYNSPLHF
14	TRBV6-1	many	-	TRBJ1-1	TGTGCCAGCAGTGGGGGGGACCCGCGCCGTGAAGCTTTCTTT	CASSGGDPRREAFF
14	TRBV30	many	TRBD1	TRBJ2-2	TGTGCCTGGAATGGACAGGGCGACACCGGGGAGCTGTTTTTT	CAWNGQGDTGELFF
11	TRBV20-1	-	TRBD2	TRBJ2-1	TGCAGTGCTAGTGGGCTAGCGGGGCAGTTCTTC	CSASGLAGQFF
13	TRBV15	-	TRBD1	TRBJ1-2	TGTGCCACCAGCAGAGGAACAGGGGAAGGCTACACCTTC	CATSRGTGEGYTF
12	TRBV30	many	-	TRBJ2-2	TGTGCCTGGAGAAGCCACACCGGGGAGCTGTTTTTT	CAWRSHTGELFF
11	TRBV30	once	-	TRBJ2-7	TGTGCCTGGAGTGTAGTCCACGAGCAGTACTTC	CAWSVVHEQYF
15	TRBV12-3/TRBV12-4	few	-	TRBJ2-3	TGTGCCAGCAGTTTGCACAGGAAAAGCACAGATACGCAGTATTTT	CASSLHRKSTDTQYF
10	TRBV20-1	many	-	TRBJ1-1	TGCAGTGCGGCTACAGCTGAAGCTTTCTTT	CSAATAEAFF
15	TRBV5-4	many	TRBD2	TRBJ2-7	TGTGCCAGCACCACCAGCGGGAGGGCCCCCTACGAGCAGTACTTC	CASTTSGRAPYEQYF
15	TRBV20-1	many	-	TRBJ1-2	TGCAGTGCTAGAGGCCAGCGCAGGCCTAACTATGGCTACACCTTC	CSARGQRRPNYGYTF
16	TRBV27	many	-	TRBJ2-3	TGTGCCAGCAGTTTGACCCAAACTAGGACCACAGATACGCAGTATTTT	CASSLTQTRTTDTQYF
14	TRBV28	many	TRBD2	TRBJ2-3	TGTGCCAGCCTCGGAGCGGGAGGTCCAGATACGCAGTATTTT	CASLGAGGPDTQYF
17	TRBV7-3	few	TRBD1	TRBJ1-6	TGTGCCAGCAGCTTAAATGCCCCCGGGACAGCTAATTCACCCCTCCACTTT	CASSLNAPGTANSPLHF
15	TRBV27	-	-	TRBJ1-4	TGTGCCAGCAGTTTAACTTCTATGGGAGGCGAAAAACTGTTTTTT	CASSLTSMGGEKLFF
14	TRBV19	few	-	TRBJ2-3	TGTGCCAGTAGTATTGGGGGCCTAACAGATACGCAGTATTTT	CASSIGGLTDTQYF
14	TRBV9	-	-	TRBJ2-3	TGTGCCAGCAGCGCGGGGTGGAGCACAGATACGCAGTATTTT	CASSAGWSTDTQYF
18	TRBV3-1	few	TRBD2	TRBJ2-2	TGTGCCAGCAGCCAAAATTTTCCAGGGACTAGCGGGGTCGGGGAGCTGTTTTTT	CASSQNFPGTSGVGELFF
15	TRBV5-1	-	-	TRBJ1-5	TGCGCCAGCAGCTTGCTGGGGGGCGCCCATCAGCCCCAGCATTTT	CASSLLGGAHQPQHF
13	TRBV20-1	many	TRBD1	TRBJ1-1	TGCAGTGCTAGAAGACAGGGGAGGACTGAAGCTTTCTTT	CSARRQGRTEAFF
15	TRBV12-3/TRBV12-4	few	TRBD1	TRBJ2-1	TGTGCCAGCAGTTTAACACAGGGGCCTTACAATGAGCAGTTCTTC	CASSLTQGPYNEQFF